Listed below are T cell receptor beta chains from one sample, sequenced in a study of cytomegalovirus exposure and HLA in healthy donors. Sequenced by immunoSEQ multiplex PCR; TCRdb stores in-frame clones only, minus some. The sample has approximately 110,000 clones, over 65% seen once. The sequenced material came from PBMCs. The receptor set was obtained from a man between 35 and 55 years old in good health and CMV-seropositive. The CDR3 runs from the conserved cysteine through the conserved F or W. Fields, in order: clone size, D gene, J gene, CDR3 length, V gene, CDR3 protein, CDR3 DNA. D genes are given only for firm matches. Size tells how often a clone was seen (once, few, many) or the class of an expanded clone, and some rows leave it out.

NA	NA	TRBJ2-1	13	TRBV4-2	CASSQDGFNEQFF	TGTGCCAGCAGCCAAGATGGCTTCAATGAGCAGTTCTTC
NA	NA	TRBJ2-1	14	TRBV5-1	CASSSGQTYNEQFF	TGCGCCAGCAGCTCCGGACAGACCTACAATGAGCAGTTCTTC
NA	TRBD1	TRBJ1-5	14	TRBV27	CASSPRGPDQPQHF	TGTGCCAGCAGCCCCAGGGGGCCGGACCAGCCCCAGCATTTT
NA	TRBD1	TRBJ1-2	19	TRBV10-3	CAIRDTGPGQGAVNYGYTF	TGTGCCATCCGCGATACGGGCCCGGGACAGGGGGCAGTTAACTATGGCTACACCTTC
NA	NA	TRBJ1-5	13	TRBV2	CASSERGNQPQHF	TGTGCCAGCAGTGAGCGCGGCAATCAGCCCCAGCATTTT
NA	NA	TRBJ1-1	14	TRBV30	CAWTHLRLNTEAFF	TGTGCCTGGACCCACCTCCGGTTGAACACTGAAGCTTTCTTT
NA	TRBD1	TRBJ1-4	14	TRBV5-1	CASSSGQGGEKLFF	TGCGCCAGCAGCTCGGGACAGGGAGGTGAAAAACTGTTTTTT
NA	TRBD2	TRBJ2-3	16	TRBV7-6	CVSSLGAGGGTDTQYF	TGTGTCAGCAGCTTAGGAGCGGGAGGGGGCACAGATACGCAGTATTTT
NA	NA	TRBJ2-7	15	TRBV23-1	CASSQSQTGAYEQYF	TGCGCCAGCAGTCAATCGCAGACCGGAGCCTACGAGCAGTACTTC
once	NA	TRBJ2-5	15	TRBV5-4	CASSLGDTDQETQYF	TGTGCCAGCAGCTTGGGTGACACGGACCAAGAGACCCAGTACTTC
NA	TRBD1	TRBJ2-5	15	TRBV12-5	CASGLDNRGGETQYF	TGTGCTAGTGGTTTGGACAACAGGGGCGGGGAGACCCAGTACTTC
once	NA	TRBJ2-7	12	TRBV30	CAWTGAGHEQYF	TGTGCCTGGACAGGGGCGGGCCACGAGCAGTACTTC
NA	TRBD2	TRBJ2-7	14	TRBV7-9	CASSLTIGLAEQYF	TGTGCCAGCAGCTTAACTATAGGACTAGCCGAGCAGTACTTC
NA	NA	TRBJ2-7	12	TRBV5-6	CASSLGAYEQYF	TGTGCCAGCAGCTTGGGAGCTTACGAGCAGTACTTC
NA	NA	TRBJ2-1	14	TRBV5-5	CASSLSGSHNEQFF	TGTGCCAGCAGCTTATCGGGGAGCCACAATGAGCAGTTCTTC
NA	NA	TRBJ1-6	15	TRBV7-2	CASRRNRSLNSPLHF	TGTGCCAGCAGGCGAAACCGTTCCTTAAATTCACCCCTCCACTTT
few	NA	TRBJ1-2	13	TRBV6-5	CASSVGSKAVYTF	TGTGCCAGCAGTGTGGGTAGTAAAGCGGTCTACACCTTC
once	TRBD1	TRBJ1-4	14	TRBV6-6	CASSYSGGPEKLFF	TGTGCCAGCAGTTACTCAGGGGGCCCTGAAAAACTGTTTTTT
few	TRBD2	TRBJ2-3	18	TRBV11-3	CASSTRGEKAGDEYTQYF	TGTGCCAGCAGCACCCGCGGGGAGAAAGCGGGAGACGAATATACGCAGTATTTT
few	TRBD2	TRBJ2-5	17	TRBV30	CAWSVTKGRGGQETQYF	TGTGCCTGGAGTGTAACCAAGGGGAGGGGTGGTCAAGAGACCCAGTACTTC
NA	TRBD2	TRBJ2-1	16	TRBV27	CASSRLTSGVYNEQFF	TGTGCCAGCAGTCGGTTGACTAGCGGGGTCTACAATGAGCAGTTCTTC
few	NA	TRBJ1-5	15	TRBV5-6	CASSERGQGNQPQHF	TGTGCCAGCAGCGAGAGAGGCCAGGGAAATCAGCCCCAGCATTTT
NA	NA	TRBJ1-5	14	TRBV19	CASSIVPLEQPQHF	TGTGCCAGTAGTATAGTTCCGTTAGAGCAGCCCCAGCATTTT
NA	NA	TRBJ1-1	15	TRBV4-3	CASSQDVQGNTEAFF	TGCGCCAGCAGCCAAGATGTGCAGGGGAACACTGAAGCTTTCTTT
NA	TRBD2	TRBJ2-3	17	TRBV7-2	CASSLGPPSGGADTQYF	TGTGCCAGCAGCTTAGGTCCTCCTAGCGGGGGGGCAGATACGCAGTATTTT
NA	TRBD1	TRBJ2-3	15	TRBV7-2	CASSFGGTGSIAQYF	TGTGCCAGCAGCTTTGGGGGGACAGGGAGTATTGCGCAGTATTTT
NA	NA	TRBJ1-4	16	TRBV7-9	CSSSFGIGATNEKLFF	TGTTCCAGCAGCTTTGGGATCGGGGCAACTAATGAAAAACTGTTTTTT
NA	NA	TRBJ1-3	19	TRBV18	CASSPGPIAAGMNRNTIYF	TGTGCCAGCTCACCCGGCCCAATCGCTGCGGGAATGAATAGAAACACCATATATTTT
NA	NA	TRBJ1-6	12	TRBV15	CATSKVGGPLHF	TGTGCCACCAGCAAGGTGGGGGGTCCCCTCCACTTT
few	NA	TRBJ2-6	15	TRBV11-3	CASSNPGEGANVLTF	TGTGCCAGCAGCAACCCCGGGGAGGGGGCCAACGTCCTGACTTTC
NA	TRBD1	TRBJ1-4	15	TRBV28	CASSPSDRGNEKLFF	TGTGCCAGCAGTCCCTCGGACAGGGGTAACGAAAAACTGTTTTTT
NA	NA	TRBJ2-2	13	TRBV29-1	CSVPLTGTGELFF	TGCAGCGTTCCCCTGACGGGCACCGGGGAGCTGTTTTTT
NA	TRBD2	TRBJ2-3	18	TRBV4-3	CASSQLRASGGPADTQYF	TGCGCCAGCAGCCAACTAAGGGCTAGCGGCGGTCCTGCAGATACGCAGTATTTT
NA	TRBD1	TRBJ2-7	16	TRBV30	CAWRDLGAGGSYEQYF	TGTGCCTGGAGGGACCTCGGGGCAGGGGGTTCCTACGAGCAGTACTTC
NA	TRBD1	TRBJ2-1	16	TRBV9	CASSAGTDRSYNEQFF	TGTGCCAGCAGCGCGGGGACAGACAGATCCTACAATGAGCAGTTCTTC
NA	NA	TRBJ1-1	13	TRBV18	CASSPTGQTEAFF	TGTGCCAGCTCACCAACAGGGCAAACTGAAGCTTTCTTT
NA	TRBD2	TRBJ2-3	13	TRBV6-4	CASGLREGDTQYF	TGTGCCAGCGGCCTGCGGGAGGGAGATACGCAGTATTTT
NA	NA	TRBJ2-3	17	TRBV5-1	CASSSTRGTLTGDTQYF	TGCGCCAGCAGCTCCACTCGCGGTACGTTAACCGGAGATACGCAGTATTTT
once	NA	TRBJ1-1	13	TRBV30	CAWSSQGNTEAFF	TGTGCCTGGAGTTCACAGGGGAACACTGAAGCTTTCTTT
once	TRBD1	TRBJ2-5	17	TRBV4-2	CASSRGRGRTGKETQYF	TGTGCCAGCAGCCGCGGAAGAGGAAGGACAGGTAAAGAGACCCAGTACTTC
NA	NA	TRBJ2-7	13	TRBV6-5	CASSRDTPYEQYF	TGTGCCAGCAGCCGGGACACCCCCTACGAGCAGTACTTC
once	TRBD2	TRBJ2-2	16	TRBV27	CASRKRSGGESGELFF	TGTGCCAGCCGAAAACGGAGCGGGGGGGAGTCCGGGGAGCTGTTTTTT
NA	TRBD2	TRBJ2-7	17	TRBV28	CASSLSASGGTTYEQYF	TGTGCCAGCAGTTTATCGGCTAGCGGGGGTACTACCTACGAGCAGTACTTC
NA	TRBD2	TRBJ2-3	13	TRBV30	CAWGGEITDTQYF	TGTGCCTGGGGGGGGGAGATCACAGATACGCAGTATTTT
few	TRBD2	TRBJ2-1	15	TRBV7-2	CASSVLGGGADEQFF	TGTGCCAGCAGCGTTCTGGGCGGGGGGGCCGATGAGCAGTTCTTC
NA	TRBD2	TRBJ2-5	15	TRBV5-1	CASETSGREQETQYF	TGCGCCAGCGAGACTAGCGGGAGGGAACAAGAGACCCAGTACTTC
NA	TRBD2	TRBJ2-1	15	TRBV5-5	CASSLGGGRANEQFF	TGTGCCAGCAGCCTTGGGGGCGGGAGGGCAAATGAGCAGTTCTTC
NA	TRBD2	TRBJ2-5	15	TRBV2	CAARRGALTQETQYF	TGTGCCGCTCGGCGGGGGGCACTTACACAAGAGACCCAGTACTTC
NA	NA	TRBJ2-1	17	TRBV21-1	CASSSRGPSGRGCEQFF	TGTGCCAGCAGCTCCAGGGGGCCTAGCGGGAGGGGGTGTGAGCAGTTCTTC
NA	NA	TRBJ1-2	14	TRBV7-2	CASRWRGGDYGYTF	TGTGCCAGCAGATGGAGGGGGGGCGACTATGGCTACACCTTC
NA	TRBD2	TRBJ2-3	16	TRBV7-2	CASSLDRLAVTDTQYF	TGTGCCAGCAGCTTAGATAGGCTAGCGGTCACAGATACGCAGTATTTT
NA	TRBD2	TRBJ2-1	15	TRBV19	CASSIGGGFSNEQFF	TGTGCCAGTAGTATAGGGGGAGGGTTCTCCAATGAGCAGTTCTTC
NA	NA	TRBJ1-4	13	TRBV14	CASSLGLEEKLFF	TGTGCCAGCAGCTTGGGTCTGGAGGAAAAACTGTTTTTT
NA	NA	TRBJ2-7	15	TRBV5-4	CASSLGGYGTYEQYF	TGTGCCAGCAGCTTGGGAGGGTATGGGACCTACGAGCAGTACTTC